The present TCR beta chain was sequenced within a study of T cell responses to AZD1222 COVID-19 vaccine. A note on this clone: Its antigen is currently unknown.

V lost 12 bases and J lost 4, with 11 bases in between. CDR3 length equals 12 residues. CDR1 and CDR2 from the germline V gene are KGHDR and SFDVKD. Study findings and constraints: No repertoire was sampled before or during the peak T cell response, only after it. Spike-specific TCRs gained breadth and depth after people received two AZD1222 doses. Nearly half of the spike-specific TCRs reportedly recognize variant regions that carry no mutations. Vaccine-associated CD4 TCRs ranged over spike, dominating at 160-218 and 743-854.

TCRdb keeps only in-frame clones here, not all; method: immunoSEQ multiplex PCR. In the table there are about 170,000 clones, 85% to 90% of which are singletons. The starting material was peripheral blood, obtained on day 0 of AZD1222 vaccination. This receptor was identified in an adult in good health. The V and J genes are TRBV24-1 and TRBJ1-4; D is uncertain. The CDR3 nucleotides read TGTGCCGCGAGCGGCGATAATGAAAAACTGTTTTTT. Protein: CAASGDNEKLFF.